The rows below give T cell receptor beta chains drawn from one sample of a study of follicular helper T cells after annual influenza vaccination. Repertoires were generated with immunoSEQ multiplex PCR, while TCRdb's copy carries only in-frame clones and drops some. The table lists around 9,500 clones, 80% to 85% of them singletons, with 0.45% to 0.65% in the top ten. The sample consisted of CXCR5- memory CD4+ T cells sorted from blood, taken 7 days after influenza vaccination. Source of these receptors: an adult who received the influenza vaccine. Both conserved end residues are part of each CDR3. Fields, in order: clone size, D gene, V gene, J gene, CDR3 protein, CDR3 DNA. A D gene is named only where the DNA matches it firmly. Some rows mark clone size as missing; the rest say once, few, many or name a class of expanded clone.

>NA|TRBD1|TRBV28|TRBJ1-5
CASSLGGQANQPQHF
TGTGCCAGCAGTTTAGGGGGACAGGCTAATCAGCCCCAGCATTTT
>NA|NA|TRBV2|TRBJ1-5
CASSGDGLSNQPQHF
TGTGCCAGCAGTGGAGACGGACTTAGCAATCAGCCCCAGCATTTT
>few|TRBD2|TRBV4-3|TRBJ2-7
CASSQDSSGNMYEQYF
TGCGCCAGCAGCCAAGATTCCAGCGGGAATATGTACGAGCAGTACTTC
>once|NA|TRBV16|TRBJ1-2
CASSQSPREGYTF
TGTGCCAGCAGCCAATCCCCCAGGGAAGGCTACACCTTC
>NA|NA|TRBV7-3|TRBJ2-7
CASSLGVSYEQYF
TGTGCCAGCAGCCTAGGGGTCTCCTACGAGCAGTACTTC
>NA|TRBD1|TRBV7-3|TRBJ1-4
CASSRDRDEKLFF
TGTGCCAGCAGCCGGGACAGGGATGAAAAACTGTTTTTT
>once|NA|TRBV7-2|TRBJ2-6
CASSLVGGNGANVLTF
TGTGCCAGCAGCTTAGTGGGCGGGAACGGGGCCAACGTCCTGACTTTC
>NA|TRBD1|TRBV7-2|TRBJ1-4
CASSSGQLNEKLFF
TGTGCCAGCAGCTCGGGACAGCTTAATGAAAAACTGTTTTTT
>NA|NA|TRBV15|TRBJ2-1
CATSSISRTYNEQFF
TGTGCCACCAGCAGCATTAGTCGAACCTACAATGAGCAGTTCTTC
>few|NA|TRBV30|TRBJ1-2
CAWSPEDYGYTF
TGTGCCTGGAGTCCCGAGGACTATGGCTACACCTTC
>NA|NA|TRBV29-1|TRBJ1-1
CSARTAASQTEAFF
TGCAGCGCTCGTACAGCAGCCTCCCAGACTGAAGCTTTCTTT
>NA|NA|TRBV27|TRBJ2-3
CASRIWEGQSDTQYF
TGTGCCAGCAGGATCTGGGAAGGACAGTCAGATACGCAGTATTTT
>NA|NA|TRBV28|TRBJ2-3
CASSSQGDTQYF
TGTGCCAGCAGTTCACAGGGAGATACGCAGTATTTT
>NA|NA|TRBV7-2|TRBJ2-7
CASSLRYEQYF
TGTGCCAGCAGCTTAAGGTACGAGCAGTACTTC
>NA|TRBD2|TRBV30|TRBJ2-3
CAWILASTDTQYF
TGTGCCTGGATACTAGCGAGCACAGATACGCAGTATTTT
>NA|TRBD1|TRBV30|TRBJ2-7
CAWSRSLTGRREQYF
TGTGCCTGGAGCCGATCCCTGACAGGGAGACGCGAGCAGTACTTC
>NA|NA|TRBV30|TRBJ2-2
CAWRRRNTGELFF
TGTGCCTGGAGGAGGAGGAACACCGGGGAGCTGTTTTTT
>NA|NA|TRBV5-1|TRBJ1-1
CASSLGGGSVNTEAFF
TGCGCCAGCAGCTTGGGTGGGGGGTCGGTGAACACTGAAGCTTTCTTT
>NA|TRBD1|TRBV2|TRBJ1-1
CASSTGGETEAFF
TGTGCCAGCAGTACAGGGGGCGAGACTGAAGCTTTCTTT
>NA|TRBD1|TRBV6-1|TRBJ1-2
CASRGTADNYGYTF
TGTGCCAGCAGAGGGACAGCCGATAACTATGGCTACACCTTC
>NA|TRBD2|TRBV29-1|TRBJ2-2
CSALAGGGTGELFF
TGCAGCGCCCTAGCGGGGGGTGGCACCGGGGAGCTGTTTTTT
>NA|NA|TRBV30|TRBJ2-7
CAWSLRAREQYF
TGTGCCTGGTCGCTCAGGGCGAGGGAGCAGTACTTC